Listed below are T cell receptor beta chains from one sample, sequenced in a study of PD-L1 blockade in urothelial cancer. TCRdb's copy holds only in-frame clones and misses some; the assay was immunoSEQ multiplex PCR. This sample carries more than 50,000 clones, about 76% of them seen once, and the ten largest clones take 3.2%. This specimen consisted of PBMCs, obtained around atezolizumab (anti-PD-L1) treatment. The source of these receptors is a man in his 70s with urothelial cancer. Both conserved end residues are part of each CDR3. Fields, in order: J gene, clone size, D gene, V gene, CDR3 DNA, CDR3 protein. A D gene is named only where the DNA matches it firmly. Expanded clones are given a class, and other clones once, few, many or no size at all.

j_gene: TRBJ2-7
abundance: many
d_gene: TRBD1
v_gene: TRBV18
CDR3nt: TGTGCCAGCTCACCAGGGACAGCTCCCTACGAGCAGTACTTC
CDR3aa: CASSPGTAPYEQYF

j_gene: TRBJ2-7
abundance: NA
d_gene: NA
v_gene: TRBV6-6
CDR3nt: TGTGCCAGCAGTCTCCTGGGGGGGCCCGAGCAGTACTTC
CDR3aa: CASSLLGGPEQYF

j_gene: TRBJ1-5
abundance: NA
d_gene: NA
v_gene: TRBV2
CDR3nt: TGTGCCAGCAGTGACATTGGGGAGTGGCAGCCCCAGCATTTT
CDR3aa: CASSDIGEWQPQHF

j_gene: TRBJ2-2
abundance: NA
d_gene: NA
v_gene: TRBV5-1
CDR3nt: TGCGCCAGCAGCTTGTCGGGCGGGCTAAACACCGGGGAGCTGTTTTTT
CDR3aa: CASSLSGGLNTGELFF

j_gene: TRBJ1-1
abundance: many
d_gene: TRBD1
v_gene: TRBV5-1
CDR3nt: TGCGCCAGTTCTCAGGGGGGCGGAACTGAAGCTTTCTTT
CDR3aa: CASSQGGGTEAFF

j_gene: TRBJ1-4
abundance: few
d_gene: NA
v_gene: TRBV18
CDR3nt: TGTGCCAGCCGCGATCTACAGGGTGATGGGGAAAAACTGTTTTTT
CDR3aa: CASRDLQGDGEKLFF

j_gene: TRBJ2-7
abundance: NA
d_gene: TRBD2
v_gene: TRBV2
CDR3nt: TGTGCCAGCAGTGAGTTTCGGACGGGAGGCCTAAGCTCCTACGAGCAGTACTTC
CDR3aa: CASSEFRTGGLSSYEQYF

j_gene: TRBJ2-4
abundance: NA
d_gene: NA
v_gene: TRBV27
CDR3nt: TGTGCCAGCAATTTTTGGCTAGCCAAAAACATTCAGTACTTC
CDR3aa: CASNFWLAKNIQYF

j_gene: TRBJ1-4
abundance: NA
d_gene: TRBD1
v_gene: TRBV11-2
CDR3nt: TGTGCCAGCAGCTTACAGGGGGCCCCCGATCGGGAAAAACTGTTTTTT
CDR3aa: CASSLQGAPDREKLFF

j_gene: TRBJ2-3
abundance: NA
d_gene: TRBD2
v_gene: TRBV5-1
CDR3nt: TGCGCCAGCAGCTTGGGCGGGACTAGTTTTGATACGCAGTATTTT
CDR3aa: CASSLGGTSFDTQYF

j_gene: TRBJ2-7
abundance: NA
d_gene: TRBD1
v_gene: TRBV29-1
CDR3nt: TGCAGCGTTTTAGCGGGACAGGGGGCGCGGAATAGGAACGAGCAGTACTTC
CDR3aa: CSVLAGQGARNRNEQYF

j_gene: TRBJ2-1
abundance: NA
d_gene: TRBD2
v_gene: TRBV18
CDR3nt: TGTGCCAGCTCTAGCGGGAGGGCGAATGAGCAGTTCTTC
CDR3aa: CASSSGRANEQFF

j_gene: TRBJ1-1
abundance: NA
d_gene: TRBD1
v_gene: TRBV5-5
CDR3nt: TGTGCCAGCCTGCGACAGGGGAACACTGAAGCTTTCTTT
CDR3aa: CASLRQGNTEAFF

j_gene: TRBJ2-7
abundance: NA
d_gene: TRBD1
v_gene: TRBV14
CDR3nt: TGTGCCAGCAGGTTAACCGGGACAGCATGGTACGAGCAGTACTTC
CDR3aa: CASRLTGTAWYEQYF

j_gene: TRBJ1-1
abundance: NA
d_gene: NA
v_gene: TRBV5-1
CDR3nt: TGCGCCAGCAGCTTAGACAGCAAAGCTTTCTTT
CDR3aa: CASSLDSKAFF

j_gene: TRBJ1-2
abundance: NA
d_gene: TRBD1
v_gene: TRBV6-5
CDR3nt: TGTGCCAGCAGTTACTTCCAGACAGGGGGCGATGGCTACACCTTC
CDR3aa: CASSYFQTGGDGYTF

j_gene: TRBJ2-4
abundance: NA
d_gene: NA
v_gene: TRBV6-1
CDR3nt: TGTGCCAGCAGTGAAGGGCCCGGGGTCGCCAAAAACATTCAGTACTTC
CDR3aa: CASSEGPGVAKNIQYF

j_gene: TRBJ1-1
abundance: NA
d_gene: NA
v_gene: TRBV5-1
CDR3nt: TGCGCCAGCAGGGAACGCTGGGGGGGCGGCACTGAAGCTTTCTTT
CDR3aa: CASRERWGGGTEAFF